This T cell receptor (beta chain) was observed in a study of shared clonotypes between healthy human individuals. The study, taken as a whole, reports: Rarefaction exposed incomplete sorted-subset sequencing despite large depth.

It was into CD45RA+ naive and CD45RA-negative memory subsets that the CD4+ cells were split. Of note for this clone: Its antigen is undetermined.

Researchers ran the assay at a deep level. Original handling: For the immunoSEQ data, sequences were junction-only without quality scores, so filtering differed. The data were produced by immunoSEQ multiplex PCR, yet TCRdb's version contains in-frame clones alone and is incomplete. The V and J calls and clone size are taken from that table; D and trimming were inferred from the DNA. The table includes 2 million to 3 million clones, approximately 93% detected once. The germline gives CDR1 KGHSH, CDR2 LQKENI. V lost 5 bases to trimming and J lost 8 bases, with 16 bases between them. The CDR3 has 15 amino acids.

The TCR sequence derives from a man aged 18 to 29 in good health. Some clones in this sample may be carry-over from other donors' samples. Sequencing was done on a sample of naive CD4+ T cells from PBMCs. As for subset: CD45RA+ positively selected. The chain combines TRBV18 with TRBJ1-6; D unclear. The CDR3 sequence: CASSLLQRADSPLHF. Written as DNA, the CDR3 is TGTGCCAGCTCATTACTCCAACGTGCTGATTCACCCCTCCACTTT. The full variable domain, its missing parts supplied by reference TRBV18 and TRBJ1-6, is NAGVMQNPRHLVRRRGQEARLRCSPMKGHSHVYWYRQLPEEGLKFMVYLQKENIIDESGMPKERFSAEFPKEGPSILRIQQVVRGDSAAYFCASSLLQRADSPLHFGNGTRLTVT.